One sample yielded the 16 T cell receptor beta chains listed below, sequenced in a study of early T cells in non-severe SARS-CoV-2 infection. TCRdb analysed the 5' RACE reads with MiXCR anew, one entry per CDR3 protein. The sample lists roughly 50,000 distinct CDR3 sequences; roughly 7.8% were seen once. This specimen was whole blood, taken at baseline. These receptors all stem from an adult who was a healthcare worker with PCR-confirmed SARS-CoV-2 infection or an uninfected control (not recorded which).

This clonotype was detected only a few times. Written as DNA, the CDR3 is TGTGCCAGCAGCCAAGATCTGGGACAGGGGGCTGGCGAGCAGTACTTC. Translation: CASSQDLGQGAGEQYF. V usage is TRBV4-2 and J usage is TRBJ2-7; 12 nucleotides agree with TRBD1. CDR1 is LGHNA and CDR2 is YNFKEQ in the germline V gene. The trim removed 0 bases at V and 6 bases at J, leaving 6 bases unmatched. The CDR3 totals 16 residues.

This clonotype came up many times. The CDR3 nucleotides are TGTGCCAGCAGCCAAGGACAGGGGACTGAAAAACTGTTTTTT. Amino acids: CASSQGQGTEKLFF. J is TRBJ1-4 and V is TRBV7-9; 9 bases are a match to TRBD1. V shed 5 bases, J shed 7 bases, and the junction held 5 bases outside the gene matches. Germline CDR1 and CDR2: SEHNR and FQNEAQ (reference sequence). The CDR3 length is 14 residues.

In this sample, this clonotype turned up many times. J is TRBJ1-5 and V is TRBV12-3 or TRBV12-4; 8 bases line up with TRBD1. The V gene end was trimmed by 7 bases and the J gene end by 0 bases; junction bases not matched to a gene: 5. The CDR3 sequence is 15 residues long. The CDR3 here is CASIPTGASNQPQHF. The DNA of the CDR3 is TGTGCCAGCATTCCGACAGGGGCTAGCAATCAGCCCCAGCATTTT.

This clonotype showed up just a few times. This chain joins TRBV28 and TRBJ2-7; D gene ambiguous. The CDR3 has 12 amino acids. Per the germline V gene, CDR1 is MDHEN and CDR2 is SYDVKM. The ends were cut back, 4 bases at V and 3 bases at J, with 7 bases in the middle. The chain's CDR3 is CASSYPNYEQYF. CDR3 DNA: TGTGCCAGCAGTTACCCGAACTACGAGCAGTACTTC.

The table lists this clonotype with many counts. CDR3 DNA sequence: TGTGCCAGCAGCTCCGTCGCCCTAGCGCTTAACGGGGAGCTGTTTTTT. This codes for CASSSVALALNGELFF. The rearrangement joins TRBV7-2 to TRBJ2-2, with D possibly TRBD2 on 6 matching bases. From germline, CDR1 is SGHTA and CDR2 FQGNSA. V was clipped by 4 bases and J by 7 bases, with 19 bases between them. The CDR3 runs 16 residues.

This clonotype was detected many times. The J gene is TRBJ2-2, the V gene TRBV4-3; D unclear. Germline V gene sequence: CDR1 LGHNA, CDR2 YSLEER. Trimming took off 4 bases at V and 6 bases at J, with 9 bases between the two ends. This CDR3 spans 13 amino acids. The CDR3 here is CASSPRRAGELFF. The CDR3 DNA is TGCGCCAGCAGCCCCCGCCGGGCCGGGGAGCTGTTTTTT.

V usage is TRBV6-5 and J usage is TRBJ1-1; 7 positions agree with TRBD1. Germline V CDR1 and CDR2: MNHEY, SVGAGI. The CDR3 consists of 12 residues. The V and J ends lost 2 bases and 8 bases, in that order; junction bases with no gene match: 2. CDR3 in amino acids: CASSYQQGEAFF. In DNA, the CDR3 is TGTGCCAGCAGTTACCAACAGGGGGAAGCTTTCTTT.

This clonotype was seen repeatedly, ten times or more. This chain connects TRBV11-2 to TRBJ2-3, with a weak D call TRBD2 (6 bases). Germline-derived CDR1 and CDR2 are SGHAT and FQNNGV. The germline V and J ends were trimmed by 6 bases and 2 bases, with 9 bases remaining between them. This CDR3 has 13 amino acids. CDR3 DNA: TGTGCCAGCAGTCGGGGGTTCACAGATACGCAGTATTTT. It codes for CASSRGFTDTQYF.

The chain has TRBV10-3 and TRBJ2-5; no reliable D call. This CDR3 comprises 11 residues. Per germline, CDR1 ENHRY and CDR2 SYGVKD. V was pared by 8 bases and J by 2 bases, with 6 bases between. CDR3 sequence (DNA): TGTGCCATCGGGCAGCAAGAGACCCAGTACTTC. It is translated as CAIGQQETQYF.

This clonotype appeared many times. The CDR3 loop is CASSQLAGGSGELFF. The DNA for the CDR3 is TGCGCCAGCAGCCAACTAGCGGGAGGATCCGGGGAGCTGTTTTTT. The rearrangement joins TRBV4-3 to TRBJ2-2; 11 bases map to TRBD2. The CDR3 covers 15 residues. CDR1 and CDR2 from the germline V gene are LGHNA and YSLEER. The V gene end was trimmed by 2 bases and the J gene end by 6 bases; junction bases not matched to a gene: 2.

The chain recombines TRBV4-1 with TRBJ2-3; 7 bases align to TRBD1. The CDR3 is 16 amino acids. J lost 2 bases, V lost 3 bases, and 8 bases had no gene match. Germline assignment: CDR1 MGHRA and CDR2 YSYEKL. The DNA for the CDR3 is TGCGCCAGCAGCCACCCTCCGGGACAGTACACAGATACGCAGTATTTT. Amino acid sequence: CASSHPPGQYTDTQYF.

This clonotype was found many times. The chain employs TRBV20-1 and TRBJ2-1; 9 bases match TRBD2. The CDR3 sequence is 13 residues long. From germline, CDR1 is DFQATT and CDR2 SNEGSKA (reference sequence). V lost 7 bases to trimming and J lost 8 bases; unmatched junction nucleotides: 9. In nucleotides, the CDR3 is TGCAGTGTAATGGACGGCGGGAGGGATGAGCAGTTCTTC. Translated, it gives CSVMDGGRDEQFF.

This clonotype was recorded many times. The chain employs TRBV7-2 and TRBJ2-3; TRBD2 agrees at 13 bases. J lost 0 bases, V lost 2 bases, and 2 bases had no gene match. This CDR3 has 17 residues. Germline assignment: CDR1 SGHTA and CDR2 FQGNSA. The CDR3 sequence is CASSLRLAGGSTDTQYF. The CDR3 DNA sequence: TGTGCCAGCAGCTTACGACTAGCGGGAGGAAGCACAGATACGCAGTATTTT.

This clonotype was observed at least ten times. The V gene is TRBV4-3, the J gene TRBJ2-7; TRBD1 or TRBD2 may be the D gene (5 bases each). CDR3 size: 16 residues. V dropped 0 bases and J dropped 6 bases, with 18 bases sitting between them. The germline CDR1 and CDR2 sequences are LGHNA and YSLEER. The CDR3 spells CASSQDPQGEVGEQYF. The CDR3 DNA is TGCGCCAGCAGCCAAGATCCCCAGGGAGAGGTTGGCGAGCAGTACTTC.

The V and J genes are TRBV6-1 and TRBJ2-7; TRBD2 might be the D (6 bases). The CDR3 runs to 16 residues. The germline V gene has CDR1 MNHNS and CDR2 SASEGT. V was trimmed by 2 bases and J by 0 bases, leaving 14 bases between them. DNA for the CDR3: TGTGCCAGCAGTGAATATGGACTACCGAACTCCTACGAGCAGTACTTC. This translates into CASSEYGLPNSYEQYF.

Concerning this clonotype itself: A junction end diverges from the germline sequence, so it may reflect a read error. The rearrangement joins TRBV20-1 to TRBJ1-6; the match to TRBD1 covers 7 bases. Germline CDR1 reads DFQATT; CDR2 reads SNEGSKA (reference sequence). This CDR3 spans 15 amino acids. In DNA form, the CDR3 reads TGCTGTGCTAGAGTTGGGGACAGCGATAATTCACCCCTCCACTTT. Residues: CCARVGDSDNSPLHF.